This T cell receptor (beta chain) came from a study of blood T cells in healthy people across ages. Across the study: About one barcoded beta molecule per two T cells was the capture yield of template switching.

Primers used in a second PCR of roughly 7 to 12 cycles were a sample-barcoded 5' primer and a J-beta primer mix. From the 5' RACE reads, TCRdb called clonotypes with MiXCR, one entry per CDR3 protein. The sample shows about 640,000 distinct CDR3 sequences, under 65% of them seen only once. This clonotype showed up just a few times. Trimming pared 0 bases from V and 4 bases from J, leaving 3 bases between. The germline gives CDR1 DFQATT, CDR2 SNEGSKA (reference sequence). The CDR3 sequence is 11 residues long. This TCR was recovered from a man aged 55 to 70 in good health. The genes are TRBV20-1 and TRBJ1-2; D not certain. Specimen: blood. CDR3 bases: TGCAGTGCTAGAGAGGTCTATGGCTACACCTTC. Encoded protein: CSAREVYGYTF.